The 26 T cell receptor beta chains below come from one sample, sequenced in a study of CD8 T cells in ankylosing spondylitis. General study results and limits: A TCR beta motif of eight highly homologous variants appeared characteristic of ankylosing spondylitis blood.

For these receptors, no antigen is known. TCRdb processed the 5' RACE reads anew with MiXCR; each CDR3 protein has one entry. The sample consists of about 540,000 distinct CDR3 sequences, about 12% of them appearing once. Sequenced material: blood, either unsorted or a sorted T cell fraction (not recorded which). The origin of the receptors is a male donor with ankylosing spondylitis.

This chain uses TRBV10-3 with TRBJ1-2; 11 bases agree with TRBD1. CDR3 length: 15 amino acids. The V gene end was trimmed by 6 bases and the J gene end by 5 bases; junction bases not matched to a gene: 8. Germline assignment: CDR1 ENHRY and CDR2 SYGVKD. Written as DNA, the CDR3 is TGTGCCATCAGCCTCTCCCGGGACAGGGGGTATGGCTACACCTTC. It codes for CAISLSRDRGYGYTF.

The rearrangement joins TRBV13 to TRBJ2-1; the D is unclear. CDR1 and CDR2 from the germline V gene are PRHDT and FYEKMQ (reference sequence). The CDR3 is 15 amino acids. The ends were cut back, 1 base at V and 2 bases at J, with 9 bases in the middle. Here the CDR3 DNA reads TGTGCCAGCAGCTTAGTCCAGCAGACCTACAATGAGCAGTTCTTC. Encoded protein: CASSLVQQTYNEQFF.

This chain joins TRBV6-1 and TRBJ1-4; 10 bases line up with TRBD1. The CDR3 is made up of 15 amino acids. CDR1 is MNHNS, CDR2 SASEGT, per germline. The V segment lost 7 bases and the J segment 7 bases; nucleotides outside the gene matches: 9. DNA for the CDR3: TGTGCCAGCACTCCCTTGGGACAGGGGATTGAAAAACTGTTTTTT. Protein: CASTPLGQGIEKLFF.

This clonotype was counted ten times or more. V is TRBV12-3 or TRBV12-4 and J is TRBJ2-1; 8 bases map to TRBD2. This CDR3 contains 15 residues. V was clipped by 6 bases and J by 15 bases; unmatched bases: 19. The CDR3 protein is CASSRTGTRRGGGFF. CDR3 nucleotides: TGTGCCAGCAGCCGAACCGGGACTAGGAGAGGGGGTGGGTTCTTC.

This clonotype was detected only a few times. This rearrangement joins TRBV15 to TRBJ1-2; D is unclear. CDR1 and CDR2 (germline): LNHNV, YYDKDF (reference sequence). Trimming cost V 1 base and J 8 bases, with 11 bases left between them. The CDR3 spans 13 residues. The CDR3: CATSRGPTRGYTF. CDR3 DNA sequence: TGTGCCACCAGCAGAGGACCTACACGGGGCTACACCTTC.

This clonotype came up a few times. This CDR3 reads CASSLESSTSREQYV. Written as DNA, the CDR3 is TGCGCCAGCAGCTTGGAGTCATCCACAAGCCGGGAGCAGTACGTC. The chain couples TRBV5-1 to TRBJ2-7; D unclear. This CDR3 spans 15 amino acids. Trimming shortened V by 0 bases and J by 7 bases, and 17 bases separated the two germline ends. In germline, CDR1 is SGHRS, CDR2 YFSETQ.

This clonotype was counted at least ten times. The chain is built from TRBV3-1 and TRBJ2-4; possible D gene TRBD1, 6 bases. The germline CDR1 and CDR2 sequences are LGHDT and YNNKEL (reference sequence). V was pared by 4 bases and J by 1 base, with 14 bases between. The CDR3 spans 16 residues. The DNA of the CDR3 is TGTGCCAGCAGCCCAAAACAGGGTTTGGCCAAAAACATTCAGTACTTC. As protein: CASSPKQGLAKNIQYF.

The chain links TRBV25-1 to TRBJ1-3; a possible D gene is TRBD1 (5 bases). The V and J ends lost 2 bases and 9 bases respectively, with 14 bases between them. Germline values: CDR1 MGHDK, CDR2 SYGVNS. The CDR3 extends over 14 amino acids. For the CDR3, the DNA is TGTGCCAGCAGTGAAGCGCAGGGCTCCGGCACCATATATTTT. Translated, it gives CASSEAQGSGTIYF.

This rearrangement joins TRBV5-1 to TRBJ2-7; D tentatively reads TRBD1 or TRBD2 (5 bases each). Germline V gene data show CDR1 as SGHRS and CDR2 as YFSETQ. The V end was cut by 2 bases, the J end by 2 bases, with 14 bases between. The CDR3 totals 15 residues. The chain's CDR3 is CASSFGQGPAYEQYV. As DNA, the CDR3 is TGCGCCAGCAGCTTTGGGCAGGGACCAGCCTACGAGCAGTACGTC.

The genes are TRBV12-3 or TRBV12-4 and TRBJ2-1, with 7 bases aligning to TRBD1. This CDR3 is 14 amino acids long. Trimming took 4 bases from V and 8 from J; bases not matched to a gene: 8. Here the CDR3 reads CASSYDRAADEQFF. The CDR3 DNA reads as TGTGCCAGCAGTTACGACAGGGCCGCCGATGAGCAGTTCTTC.

This clonotype was seen ten or more times. In DNA, the CDR3 is TGCGCCAGCATTCCGTGGGGACGGAACACCGGGGAGCTGTTTTTT. It encodes CASIPWGRNTGELFF. The rearrangement links TRBV5-1 to TRBJ2-2; perhaps D is TRBD1 or TRBD2 (5 bases each). Germline-derived CDR1 and CDR2 are SGHRS and YFSETQ. V gave up 6 bases and J gave up 1 base, with 13 bases separating them. The CDR3 length is 15 residues.

CDR3 loop: CATSEPTGGTGELFF. CDR3 nucleotides: TGTGCCACCAGTGAGCCCACAGGGGGAACCGGGGAGCTGTTTTTT. The V gene is TRBV24-1, the J gene TRBJ2-2, with 8 bases identical to TRBD1. Germline V CDR1 and CDR2: KGHDR, SFDVKD. The CDR3 loop spans 15 amino acids. V gave up 4 bases and J gave up 5 bases; unmatched junction bases: 5.

This chain uses TRBV6-1 with TRBJ1-5, with a tentative D call TRBD1 (5 bases). CDR1 is MNHNS and CDR2 is SASEGT in the germline V gene. The CDR3 loop spans 15 amino acids. Trimming shortened V by 6 bases and J by 5 bases, and 17 bases separated the two germline ends. The CDR3 DNA sequence: TGTGCCAGCAGAAGCCAGGGTCCGGGAGATCAGCCCCAGCATTTT. It specifies CASRSQGPGDQPQHF.

There are many counts of this clonotype. The genes are TRBV7-6 and TRBJ2-7; 9 nucleotides align to TRBD1. From germline, CDR1 is SGHVS and CDR2 FNYEAQ. The CDR3 has 15 amino acids. Trimming cost V 4 bases and J 3 bases; bases outside gene matches: 7. As DNA, the CDR3 is TGTGCCAGCAGCTCATCTGGACAGGGGCTCTACGAGCAGTACTTC. It encodes CASSSSGQGLYEQYF.

The V call is TRBV21-1, the J call TRBJ1-1; the table assigns TRBD1, which was not confirmed against the DNA. TRBV21-1 is an annotated pseudogene. The CDR3 spans 18 residues. The CDR3 is CASSKKPGGHLVNTEAFF. CDR3 bases: TGTGCCAGCAGCAAAAAGCCAGGGGGCCACCTCGTGAACACTGAAGCTTTCTTT.

J is TRBJ1-2 and V is TRBV4-2, with TRBD1 matching over 7 bases. V shed 4 bases, J shed 0 bases, and the junction held 5 bases outside the gene matches. This CDR3 is 15 amino acids long. Looked up from germline, CDR1 is LGHNA and CDR2 is YNFKEQ. The chain's CDR3 is CASSLGTETNYGYTF. The CDR3 DNA sequence: TGTGCCAGCAGCCTCGGGACAGAGACTAACTATGGCTACACCTTC.

V and J are TRBV20-1 and TRBJ2-7; no firm D call. The CDR3 is made up of 12 amino acids. The germline CDR1 and CDR2 sequences are DFQATT and SNEGSKA (reference sequence). V was trimmed by 1 base and J by 2 bases, leaving 6 bases between them. The CDR3 coding sequence is TGCAGTGCTAGAGGGGGTGCCTACGAGCAGTACTTC. Protein sequence: CSARGGAYEQYF.

In its sample, this clonotype was seen a few times. This rearrangement joins TRBV2 to TRBJ1-5, with D possibly being TRBD1 (6 bases). Trimming took 7 bases from V and 6 from J, leaving 22 bases between them. Germline CDR1 reads SNHLY; CDR2 reads FYNNEI. The CDR3 covers 16 residues. This CDR3 reads CASKEAGAPGGQPQHF. In DNA, the CDR3 is TGTGCCAGCAAAGAAGCGGGGGCCCCGGGGGGTCAGCCCCAGCATTTT.

The chain uses TRBV20-1 and TRBJ1-1, with a tentative D call TRBD1 (5 bases). Germline V gene lookup returns CDR1 DFQATT and CDR2 SNEGSKA (reference sequence). Between the trimmed V and J ends, which lost 3 bases and 6 bases, there was a span of 11 bases. This CDR3 is built from 12 residues. The CDR3 loop is CSASYRSAEAFF. The CDR3 DNA follows: TGCAGTGCTAGTTACAGGAGCGCTGAAGCTTTCTTT.

This clonotype was observed a few times. The J gene is TRBJ2-1, the V gene TRBV10-2, with D possibly TRBD2 on 5 matching bases. The CDR3 spans 12 residues. V lost 7 bases to trimming and J lost 9 bases, with 13 bases between them. Germline V gene data show CDR1 as WSHSY and CDR2 as SAAADI. CDR3: CASMWRAGEQFF. DNA of the CDR3: TGCGCCAGCATGTGGCGTGCGGGTGAGCAGTTCTTC.

The V gene is TRBV5-1, the J gene TRBJ2-1; 13 bases are a match to TRBD2. The CDR3 loop spans 14 amino acids. The V gene end was trimmed by 4 bases and the J gene end by 8 bases; junction bases not matched to a gene: 3. The V gene's germline CDR1 is SGHRS and CDR2 YFSETQ. Here the CDR3 reads CASSRTSGSDEQFF. The CDR3 bases are TGCGCCAGCAGCAGGACTAGCGGGAGTGATGAGCAGTTCTTC.

This rearrangement joins TRBV7-9 to TRBJ1-4; D is unresolved. Trimming shortened V by 4 bases and J by 8 bases, and 8 bases separated the two germline ends. CDR3 length: 12 amino acids. Per germline, CDR1 SEHNR and CDR2 FQNEAQ (reference sequence). Written as DNA, the CDR3 is TGTGCCAGCAGCTACGGAGGGGAAAAACTGTTTTTT. Translating gives CASSYGGEKLFF.

The chain employs TRBV20-1 and TRBJ2-1, with D perhaps assigned TRBD1 or TRBD2 (6 bases each). V lost 5 bases, J lost 5 bases, and 13 bases lay in between. CDR3 length equals 13 residues. CDR1 and CDR2 (germline): DFQATT, SNEGSKA (reference sequence). CDR3 region: CSAGGPPNNEQFF. The CDR3 DNA reads TGCAGTGCTGGGGGGCCACCTAACAATGAGCAGTTCTTC.

V and J are TRBV20-1 and TRBJ2-1; D is uncertain. CDR1 DFQATT and CDR2 SNEGSKA come from the germline V gene (reference sequence). With 6 bases removed from V and 0 bases from J, the gap between germline ends came to 18 bases. There are 16 residues in the CDR3. DNA for the CDR3: TGCAGTGCCCCGAAGGGAACTTTCATCTCCTACAATGAGCAGTTCTTC. It codes for CSAPKGTFISYNEQFF.

This chain uses TRBV18 with TRBJ2-5, with unresolved D. Germline lookup yields CDR1 KGHSH and CDR2 LQKENI. This CDR3 is 14 amino acids long. V lost 0 bases and J lost 8, with 13 bases in between. CDR3 coding DNA: TGTGCCAGCTCACCACCGGAAAGCTTATCAACCCAGTACTTC. It codes for CASSPPESLSTQYF.

This clonotype was counted between two and nine times. The genes are TRBV20-1 and TRBJ1-5; 8 bases fit TRBD1. This CDR3 is 13 amino acids long. Looked up from germline, CDR1 is DFQATT and CDR2 is SNEGSKA (reference sequence). The V segment lost 7 bases and the J segment 4 bases; nucleotides outside the gene matches: 6. CDR3 protein: CSVNYRGNQPQHF. The CDR3 DNA reads TGCAGTGTAAATTACAGGGGGAATCAGCCCCAGCATTTT.